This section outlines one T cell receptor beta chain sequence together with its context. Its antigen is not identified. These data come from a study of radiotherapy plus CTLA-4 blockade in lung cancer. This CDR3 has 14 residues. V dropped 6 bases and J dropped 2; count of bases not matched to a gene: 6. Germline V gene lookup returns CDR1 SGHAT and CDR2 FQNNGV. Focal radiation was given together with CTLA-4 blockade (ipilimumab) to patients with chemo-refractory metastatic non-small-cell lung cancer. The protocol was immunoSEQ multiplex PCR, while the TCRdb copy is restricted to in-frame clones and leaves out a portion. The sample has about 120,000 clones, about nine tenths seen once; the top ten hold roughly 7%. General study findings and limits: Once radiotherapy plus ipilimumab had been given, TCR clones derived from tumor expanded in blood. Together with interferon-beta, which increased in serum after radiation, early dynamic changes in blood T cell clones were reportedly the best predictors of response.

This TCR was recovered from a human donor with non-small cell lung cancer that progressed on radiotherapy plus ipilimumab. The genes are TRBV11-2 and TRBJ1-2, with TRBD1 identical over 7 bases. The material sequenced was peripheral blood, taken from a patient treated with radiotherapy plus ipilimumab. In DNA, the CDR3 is TGTGCCAGCAGGGCGGCAGGGGGAAACTATGGCTACACCTTC. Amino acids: CASRAAGGNYGYTF. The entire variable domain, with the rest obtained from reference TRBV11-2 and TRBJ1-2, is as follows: EAGVAQSPRYKIIEKRQSVAFWCNPISGHATLYWYQQILGQGPKLLIQFQNNGVVDDSQLPKDRFSAERLKGVDSTLKIQPAKLEDSAVYLCASRAAGGNYGYTFGSGTRLTVV.